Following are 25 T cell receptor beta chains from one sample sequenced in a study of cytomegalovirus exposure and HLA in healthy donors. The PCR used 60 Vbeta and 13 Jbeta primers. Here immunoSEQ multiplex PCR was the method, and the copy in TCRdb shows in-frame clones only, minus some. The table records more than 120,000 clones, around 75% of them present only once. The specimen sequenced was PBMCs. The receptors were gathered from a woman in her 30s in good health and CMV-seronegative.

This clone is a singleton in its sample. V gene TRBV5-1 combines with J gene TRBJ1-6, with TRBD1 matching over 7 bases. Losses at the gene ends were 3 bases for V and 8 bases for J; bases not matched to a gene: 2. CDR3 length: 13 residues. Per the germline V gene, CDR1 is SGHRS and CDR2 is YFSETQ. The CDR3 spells CASSWDSDSPLHF. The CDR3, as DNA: TGCGCCAGCAGCTGGGACAGTGATTCACCCCTCCACTTT. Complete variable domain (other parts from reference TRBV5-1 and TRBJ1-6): KAGVTQTPRYLIKTRGQQVTLSCSPISGHRSVSWYQQTPGQGLQFLFEYFSETQRNKGNFPGRFSGRQFSNSRSEMNVSTLELGDSALYLCASSWDSDSPLHFGNGTRLTVT.

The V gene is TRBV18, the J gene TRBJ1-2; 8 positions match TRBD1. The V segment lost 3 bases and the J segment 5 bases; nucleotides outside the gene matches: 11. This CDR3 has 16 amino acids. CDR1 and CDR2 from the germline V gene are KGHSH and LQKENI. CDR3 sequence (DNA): TGTGCCAGCTCACCTGCAGGGGGCAATGTCGGATATGGCTACACCTTC. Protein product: CASSPAGGNVGYGYTF.

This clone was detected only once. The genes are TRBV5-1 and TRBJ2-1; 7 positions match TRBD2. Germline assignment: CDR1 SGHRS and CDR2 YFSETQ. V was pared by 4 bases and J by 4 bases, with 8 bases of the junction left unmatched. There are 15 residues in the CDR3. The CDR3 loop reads CASSAGGTHYNEQFF. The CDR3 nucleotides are TGCGCCAGCAGCGCCGGGGGGACCCATTACAATGAGCAGTTCTTC. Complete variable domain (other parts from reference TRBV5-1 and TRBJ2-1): KAGVTQTPRYLIKTRGQQVTLSCSPISGHRSVSWYQQTPGQGLQFLFEYFSETQRNKGNFPGRFSGRQFSNSRSEMNVSTLELGDSALYLCASSAGGTHYNEQFFGPGTRLTVL.

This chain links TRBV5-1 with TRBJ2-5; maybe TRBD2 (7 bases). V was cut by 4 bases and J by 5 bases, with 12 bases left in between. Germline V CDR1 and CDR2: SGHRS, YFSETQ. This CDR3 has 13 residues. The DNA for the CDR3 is TGCGCCAGCAGCGGGGGGGCGAGGGAGACCCAGTACTTC. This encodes CASSGGARETQYF.

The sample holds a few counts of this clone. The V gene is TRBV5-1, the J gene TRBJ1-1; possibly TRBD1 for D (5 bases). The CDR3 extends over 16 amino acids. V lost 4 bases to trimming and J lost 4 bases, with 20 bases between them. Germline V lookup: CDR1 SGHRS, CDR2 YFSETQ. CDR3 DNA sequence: TGCGCCAGCAGCCCGGACCCGATTCTTCAGGGCACTGAAGCTTTCTTT. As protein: CASSPDPILQGTEAFF. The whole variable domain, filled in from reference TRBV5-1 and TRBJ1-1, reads KAGVTQTPRYLIKTRGQQVTLSCSPISGHRSVSWYQQTPGQGLQFLFEYFSETQRNKGNFPGRFSGRQFSNSRSEMNVSTLELGDSALYLCASSPDPILQGTEAFFGQGTRLTVV.

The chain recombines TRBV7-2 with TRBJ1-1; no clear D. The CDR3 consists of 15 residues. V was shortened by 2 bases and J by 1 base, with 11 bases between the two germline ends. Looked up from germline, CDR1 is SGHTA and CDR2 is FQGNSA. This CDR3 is CASSLYVQSNTEAFF. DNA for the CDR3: TGTGCCAGCAGCTTATATGTACAGTCGAACACTGAAGCTTTCTTT.

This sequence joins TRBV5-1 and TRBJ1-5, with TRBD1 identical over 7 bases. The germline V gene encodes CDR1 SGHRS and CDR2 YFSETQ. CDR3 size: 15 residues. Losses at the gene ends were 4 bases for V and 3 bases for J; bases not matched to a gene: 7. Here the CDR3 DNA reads TGCGCCAGCAGCCGGGACAGTCCTTCCAATCAGCCCCAGCATTTT. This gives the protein CASSRDSPSNQPQHF.

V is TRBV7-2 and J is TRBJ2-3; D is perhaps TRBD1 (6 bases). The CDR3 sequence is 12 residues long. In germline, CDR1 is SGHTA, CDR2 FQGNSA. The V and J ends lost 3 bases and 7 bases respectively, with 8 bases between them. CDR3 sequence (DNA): TGTGCCAGCAGCTTGCAGGGGCATACGCAGTATTTT. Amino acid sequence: CASSLQGHTQYF. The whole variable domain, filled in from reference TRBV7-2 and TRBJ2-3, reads GAGVSQSPSNKVTEKGKDVELRCDPISGHTALYWYRQSLGQGLEFLIYFQGNSAPDKSGLPSDRFSAERTGGSVSTLTIQRTQQEDSAVYLCASSLQGHTQYFGPGTRLTVL.

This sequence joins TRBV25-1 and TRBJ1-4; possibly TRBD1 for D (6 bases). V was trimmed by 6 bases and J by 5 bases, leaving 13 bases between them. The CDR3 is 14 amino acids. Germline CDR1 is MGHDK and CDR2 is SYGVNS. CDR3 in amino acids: CASSITGLNEKLFF. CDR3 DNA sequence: TGTGCCAGCAGCATTACAGGGTTAAATGAAAAACTGTTTTTT.

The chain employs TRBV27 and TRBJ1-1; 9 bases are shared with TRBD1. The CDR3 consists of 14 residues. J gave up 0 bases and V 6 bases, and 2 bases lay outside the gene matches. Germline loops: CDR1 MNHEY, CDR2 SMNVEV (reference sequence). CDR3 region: CASRGTGMNTEAFF. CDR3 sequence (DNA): TGTGCCAGCAGGGGGACAGGGATGAACACTGAAGCTTTCTTT.

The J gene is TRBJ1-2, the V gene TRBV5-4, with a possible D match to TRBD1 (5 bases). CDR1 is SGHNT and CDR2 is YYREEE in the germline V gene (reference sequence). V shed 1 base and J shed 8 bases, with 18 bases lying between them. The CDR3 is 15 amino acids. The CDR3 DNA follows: TGTGCCAGCAGCTTGAATTCAGGGTCGGGTTGGGGCTACACCTTC. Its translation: CASSLNSGSGWGYTF.

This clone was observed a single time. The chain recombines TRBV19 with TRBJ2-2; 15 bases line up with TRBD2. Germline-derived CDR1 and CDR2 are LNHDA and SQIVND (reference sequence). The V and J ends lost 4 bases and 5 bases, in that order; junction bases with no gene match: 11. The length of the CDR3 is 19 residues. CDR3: CASSTGYFGTSGRTGELFF. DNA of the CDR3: TGTGCCAGTAGTACAGGGTATTTCGGGACTAGCGGGAGGACCGGGGAGCTGTTTTTT.

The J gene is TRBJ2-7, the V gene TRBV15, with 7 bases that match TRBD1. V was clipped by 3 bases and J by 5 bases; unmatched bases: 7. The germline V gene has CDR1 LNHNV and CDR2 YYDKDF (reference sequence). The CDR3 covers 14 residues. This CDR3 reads CATSSGRGMNEQYF. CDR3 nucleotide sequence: TGTGCCACCAGCAGTGGCAGGGGGATGAACGAGCAGTACTTC.

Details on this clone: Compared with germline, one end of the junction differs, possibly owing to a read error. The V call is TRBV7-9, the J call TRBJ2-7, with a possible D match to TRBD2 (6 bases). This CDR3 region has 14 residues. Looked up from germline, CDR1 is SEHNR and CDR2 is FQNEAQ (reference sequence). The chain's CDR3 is CSSSLGRDRDEQYF. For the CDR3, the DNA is TGTTCCAGCAGCTTAGGGCGGGATAGGGACGAGCAGTACTTC.

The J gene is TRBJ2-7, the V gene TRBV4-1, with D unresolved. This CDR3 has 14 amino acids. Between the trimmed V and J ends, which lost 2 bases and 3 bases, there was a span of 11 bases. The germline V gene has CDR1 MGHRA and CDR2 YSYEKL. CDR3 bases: TGCGCCAGCAGCCAAACGGCACCGGGCTACGAGCAGTACTTC. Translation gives CASSQTAPGYEQYF.

The CDR3 here is CASSASGTGVSGNTIYF. CDR3 nucleotide sequence: TGTGCCAGCAGCGCGTCCGGGACAGGGGTTTCAGGAAACACCATATATTTT. V gene TRBV7-9 combines with J gene TRBJ1-3; TRBD1 matches 10 bases. V gave up 5 bases and J gave up 4 bases; unmatched junction bases: 11. This CDR3 spans 17 amino acids. In germline, CDR1 is SEHNR, CDR2 FQNEAQ (reference sequence).

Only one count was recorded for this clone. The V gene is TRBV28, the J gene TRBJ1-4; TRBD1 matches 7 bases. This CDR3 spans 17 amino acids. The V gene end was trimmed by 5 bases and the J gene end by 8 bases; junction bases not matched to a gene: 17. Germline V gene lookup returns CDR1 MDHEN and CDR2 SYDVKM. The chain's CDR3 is CASSPTPTGQEGEKLFF. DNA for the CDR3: TGTGCCAGCAGTCCCACCCCCACCGGACAGGAGGGGGAAAAACTGTTTTTT.

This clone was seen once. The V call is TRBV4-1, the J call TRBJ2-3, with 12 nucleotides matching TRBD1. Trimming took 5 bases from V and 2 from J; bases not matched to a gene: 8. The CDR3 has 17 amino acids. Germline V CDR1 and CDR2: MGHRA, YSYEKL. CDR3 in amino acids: CASSNRDRGLSTDTQYF. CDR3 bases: TGCGCCAGCAGCAACCGGGACAGGGGGCTATCCACAGATACGCAGTATTTT.

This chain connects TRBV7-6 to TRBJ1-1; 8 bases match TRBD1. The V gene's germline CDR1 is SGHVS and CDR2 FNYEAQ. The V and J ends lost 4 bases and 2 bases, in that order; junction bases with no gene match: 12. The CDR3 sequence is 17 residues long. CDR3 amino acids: CASSYRQGLGTNTEAFF. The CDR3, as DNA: TGTGCCAGCAGCTATAGACAGGGGTTGGGGACAAACACTGAAGCTTTCTTT.

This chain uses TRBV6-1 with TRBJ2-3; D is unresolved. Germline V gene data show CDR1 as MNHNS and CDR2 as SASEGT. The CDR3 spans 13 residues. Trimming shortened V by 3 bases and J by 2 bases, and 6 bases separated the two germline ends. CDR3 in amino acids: CASSDPNTDTQYF. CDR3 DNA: TGTGCCAGCAGTGATCCTAACACAGATACGCAGTATTTT.

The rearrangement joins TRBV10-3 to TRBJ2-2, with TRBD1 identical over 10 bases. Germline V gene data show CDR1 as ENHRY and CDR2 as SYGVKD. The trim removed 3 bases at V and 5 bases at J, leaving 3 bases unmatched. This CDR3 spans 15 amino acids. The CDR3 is CAISEEDRGTGELFF. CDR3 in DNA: TGTGCCATCAGTGAAGAGGACAGGGGGACCGGGGAGCTGTTTTTT.

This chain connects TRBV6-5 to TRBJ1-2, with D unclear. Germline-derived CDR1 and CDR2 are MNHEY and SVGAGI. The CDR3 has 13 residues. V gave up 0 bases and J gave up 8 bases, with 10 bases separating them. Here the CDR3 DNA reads TGTGCCAGCAGTTACTCGTCCGGGATGGGCTACACCTTC. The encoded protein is CASSYSSGMGYTF.

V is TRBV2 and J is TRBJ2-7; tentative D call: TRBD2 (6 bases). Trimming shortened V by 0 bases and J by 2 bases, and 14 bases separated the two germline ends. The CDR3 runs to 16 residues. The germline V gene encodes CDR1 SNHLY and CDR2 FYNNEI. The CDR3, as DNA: TGTGCCAGCAGTGAAGCGTTTGGGACGGGGGCCTACGAGCAGTACTTC. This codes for CASSEAFGTGAYEQYF.

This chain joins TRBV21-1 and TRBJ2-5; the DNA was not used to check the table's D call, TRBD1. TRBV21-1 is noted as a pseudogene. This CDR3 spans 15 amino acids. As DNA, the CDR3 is TGTGCCAGCAGCGATGGACAGGGGTTAAGAGAGACCCAGTACTTC. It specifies CASSDGQGLRETQYF.

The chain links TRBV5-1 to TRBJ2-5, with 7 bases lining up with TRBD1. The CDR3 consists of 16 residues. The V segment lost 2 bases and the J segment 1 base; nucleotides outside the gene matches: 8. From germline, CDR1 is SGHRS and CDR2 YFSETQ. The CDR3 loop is CASSFPGGRGQETQYF. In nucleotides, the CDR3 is TGCGCCAGCAGCTTTCCAGGGGGTCGGGGCCAAGAGACCCAGTACTTC.